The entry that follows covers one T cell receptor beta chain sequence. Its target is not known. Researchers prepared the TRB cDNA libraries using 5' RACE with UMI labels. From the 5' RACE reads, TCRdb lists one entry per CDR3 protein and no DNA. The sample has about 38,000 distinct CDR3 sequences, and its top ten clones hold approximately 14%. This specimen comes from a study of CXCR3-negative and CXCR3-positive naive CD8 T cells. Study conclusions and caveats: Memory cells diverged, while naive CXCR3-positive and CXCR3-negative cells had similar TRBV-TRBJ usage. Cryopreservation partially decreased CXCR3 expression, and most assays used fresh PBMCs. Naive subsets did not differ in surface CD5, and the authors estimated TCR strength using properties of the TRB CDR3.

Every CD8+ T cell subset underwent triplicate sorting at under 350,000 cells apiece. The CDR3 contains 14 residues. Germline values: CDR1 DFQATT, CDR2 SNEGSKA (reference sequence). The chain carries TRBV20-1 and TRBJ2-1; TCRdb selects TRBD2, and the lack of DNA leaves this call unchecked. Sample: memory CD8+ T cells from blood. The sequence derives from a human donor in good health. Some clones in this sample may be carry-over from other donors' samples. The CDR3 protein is CSAPTSGDYNEQFF.